These 18 T cell receptor beta chains were all obtained from the same sample, sequenced in a study of blood T cell repertoires in COVID-19. The table came from immunoSEQ multiplex PCR; TCRdb's copy has only in-frame clones and leaves some out. Here the sample spans more than 95,000 clones, roughly four fifths being singletons. The material sequenced was peripheral blood. Every receptor here comes from a man between 25 and 39 years old with COVID-19, enrolled during active disease.

The chain is built from TRBV10-3 and TRBJ1-1; 7 bases match TRBD1. The CDR3 sequence is 15 residues long. Germline assignment: CDR1 ENHRY and CDR2 SYGVKD. The ends lost 6 bases at V and 0 bases at J; junction bases unmatched: 7. The CDR3 region has the DNA TGTGCCATCAGCGTCCAGGGACAGTTGAACACTGAAGCTTTCTTT. Residues: CAISVQGQLNTEAFF.

V usage is TRBV28 and J usage is TRBJ2-3, with D uncertain. Per germline, CDR1 MDHEN and CDR2 SYDVKM. The CDR3 loop spans 15 amino acids. V dropped 2 bases and J dropped 0 bases, with 9 bases sitting between them. CDR3 region: CASSLVQASTDTQYF. CDR3 in DNA: TGTGCCAGCAGTTTAGTGCAGGCTAGCACAGATACGCAGTATTTT.

The chain joins TRBV2 to TRBJ1-5; D is unresolved. The germline gives CDR1 SNHLY, CDR2 FYNNEI. The CDR3 spans 13 residues. V lost 8 bases and J 4 bases, leaving 12 bases between the germline ends. CDR3 residues: CASEEDWNQPQHF. CDR3 in DNA: TGTGCCAGCGAGGAGGACTGGAATCAGCCCCAGCATTTT.

The chain couples TRBV6-5 to TRBJ1-4; TRBD1 aligns across 8 bases. V dropped 6 bases and J dropped 1; count of bases not matched to a gene: 4. Looked up from germline, CDR1 is MNHEY and CDR2 is SVGAGI. The CDR3 totals 15 residues. In DNA, the CDR3 is TGTGCCAGCAGGAGGGACAGGCGAACTAATGAAAAACTGTTTTTT. It is translated as CASRRDRRTNEKLFF.

This chain connects TRBV4-1 to TRBJ2-1, with 13 bases fitting TRBD2. Germline V CDR1 and CDR2: MGHRA, YSYEKL. V lost 4 bases, J lost 6 bases, and 6 bases stayed unmatched. The CDR3 length is 16 residues. Here the CDR3 reads CASSRGLAGPGNEQFF. In nucleotides, the CDR3 is TGCGCCAGCAGCCGGGGACTAGCGGGGCCAGGCAATGAGCAGTTCTTC.

The rearrangement joins TRBV5-1 to TRBJ1-2, with a possible D match to TRBD1 (5 bases). The ends were cut back, 1 base at V and 1 base at J, with 11 bases in the middle. Germline V CDR1 and CDR2: SGHRS, YFSETQ. This CDR3 has 15 amino acids. The chain's CDR3 is CASSLSGTFNYGYTF. CDR3 sequence (DNA): TGCGCCAGCAGCTTGTCAGGGACTTTTAACTATGGCTACACCTTC.

The rearrangement joins TRBV27 to TRBJ2-2, with 11 bases lining up with TRBD2. The CDR3 has 13 amino acids. Per germline, CDR1 MNHEY and CDR2 SMNVEV (reference sequence). V was pared by 10 bases and J by 5 bases, with 3 bases of the junction left unmatched. CDR3 residues: CATRLAGTGELFF. CDR3 nucleotides: TGTGCCACTCGACTAGCGGGAACCGGGGAGCTGTTTTTT.

The chain uses TRBV19 and TRBJ2-1; 9 positions agree with TRBD2. The J segment lost 5 bases and the V segment lost 5 bases, leaving 7 bases of the junction unmatched. CDR1 LNHDA and CDR2 SQIVND come from the germline V gene (reference sequence). The CDR3 runs 15 residues. CDR3 sequence (DNA): TGTGCCAGTAGTTCCGCGGGAGGGGACCACAATGAGCAGTTCTTC. This codes for CASSSAGGDHNEQFF.

In DNA, the CDR3 is TGTGCCAGCAGCCAACCAGGGCTTTATGGCTACACCTTC. Translating gives CASSQPGLYGYTF. The J gene is TRBJ1-2, the V gene TRBV3-1 (or the pseudogene TRBV3-2), with D perhaps TRBD1 (5 bases). The CDR3 sequence is 13 residues long. Germline CDR1 reads LGHDT; CDR2 reads YNNKEL (reference sequence). Between the trimmed V and J ends, which lost 2 bases and 5 bases, there was a span of 9 bases.

J is TRBJ2-7 and V is TRBV11-3; 7 bases align to TRBD1. Germline lookup yields CDR1 SGHNT and CDR2 YENEEA. The CDR3 loop spans 11 amino acids. V gave up 8 bases and J gave up 4 bases; unmatched junction bases: 2. Here the CDR3 reads CASQGVYEQYF. Written as DNA, the CDR3 is TGTGCCAGCCAGGGGGTGTACGAGCAGTACTTC.

The chain employs TRBV5-1 and TRBJ1-2, with D maybe TRBD1 (6 bases). CDR1 SGHRS and CDR2 YFSETQ come from the germline V gene. Trimming stripped 4 bases from V and 1 base from J, with 11 bases between. CDR3 length equals 14 residues. The CDR3 nucleotides are TGCGCCAGCAGCGTAAACAGGGATAACTATGGCTACACCTTC. Amino acids: CASSVNRDNYGYTF.

The chain uses TRBV11-2 and TRBJ2-5, with 7 bases aligning to TRBD2. This CDR3 is built from 16 residues. J was trimmed by 5 bases and V by 1 base; bases with no gene match: 10. Germline CDR1 and CDR2: SGHAT and FQNNGV. CDR3: CASSLAGLGRGETQYF. The CDR3 nucleotides are TGTGCCAGCAGCTTAGCAGGACTAGGCCGCGGGGAGACCCAGTACTTC.

The chain uses TRBV5-1 and TRBJ2-3, with TRBD2 matching 11 bases. V lost 2 bases, J lost 4 bases, and 3 bases stayed unmatched. Per the germline V gene, CDR1 is SGHRS and CDR2 is YFSETQ. The CDR3 contains 15 residues. CDR3 protein: CASSFLAGGPDTQYF. CDR3 coding DNA: TGCGCCAGCAGCTTCCTAGCGGGGGGACCAGATACGCAGTATTTT.

The chain links TRBV2 to TRBJ2-3; 8 bases are a match to TRBD1. With V trimmed by 3 bases and J by 2 bases, 4 bases remained unmatched. Germline CDR1 SNHLY, CDR2 FYNNEI. The CDR3 loop spans 15 amino acids. In DNA form, the CDR3 reads TGTGCCAGCAGTGACGGCAGGGGGCTCACAGATACGCAGTATTTT. It specifies CASSDGRGLTDTQYF.

The table lists this clone with a count of one. This sequence joins TRBV7-9 and TRBJ2-2, with 16 bases identical to TRBD2. V lost 3 bases and J lost 2; bases outside the gene matches: 3. This CDR3 is built from 18 residues. Germline V gene lookup returns CDR1 SEHNR and CDR2 FQNEAQ (reference sequence). This CDR3 is CASSLGLAGGKNTGELFF. The CDR3 coding sequence is TGTGCCAGCAGCTTGGGACTAGCGGGAGGGAAAAACACCGGGGAGCTGTTTTTT.

This chain connects TRBV23-1 to TRBJ2-1; D possibly corresponds to TRBD1 (5 bases). TRBV23-1 is sorted into the ORF group, with uncertain function. The CDR3 covers 16 residues. Trimming pared 6 bases from V and 0 bases from J, leaving 15 bases between. The CDR3 sequence: CASREQVPYSYNEQFF. As DNA, the CDR3 is TGCGCCAGCAGGGAACAGGTTCCCTACTCCTACAATGAGCAGTTCTTC.

The sample holds a few counts of this clone. This sequence joins TRBV15 and TRBJ2-5; 7 positions agree with TRBD1. With V trimmed by 2 bases and J by 4 bases, 7 bases remained unmatched. Germline V gene lookup returns CDR1 LNHNV and CDR2 YYDKDF (reference sequence). The CDR3 loop spans 15 amino acids. The CDR3 loop is CATSRPGTEGETQYF. In DNA form, the CDR3 reads TGTGCCACCAGCAGACCGGGGACAGAAGGAGAGACCCAGTACTTC.

This chain's CDR3 is CASSRGRGQGEKLFF. The CDR3 DNA follows: TGTGCCAGCAGTCGTGGTCGGGGACAAGGAGAAAAACTGTTTTTT. The chain is built from TRBV5-4 and TRBJ1-4; D possibly corresponds to TRBD1 (6 bases). The CDR3 spans 15 residues. Per germline, CDR1 SGHNT and CDR2 YYREEE (reference sequence). V lost 5 bases, J lost 8 bases, and 19 bases lay in between.